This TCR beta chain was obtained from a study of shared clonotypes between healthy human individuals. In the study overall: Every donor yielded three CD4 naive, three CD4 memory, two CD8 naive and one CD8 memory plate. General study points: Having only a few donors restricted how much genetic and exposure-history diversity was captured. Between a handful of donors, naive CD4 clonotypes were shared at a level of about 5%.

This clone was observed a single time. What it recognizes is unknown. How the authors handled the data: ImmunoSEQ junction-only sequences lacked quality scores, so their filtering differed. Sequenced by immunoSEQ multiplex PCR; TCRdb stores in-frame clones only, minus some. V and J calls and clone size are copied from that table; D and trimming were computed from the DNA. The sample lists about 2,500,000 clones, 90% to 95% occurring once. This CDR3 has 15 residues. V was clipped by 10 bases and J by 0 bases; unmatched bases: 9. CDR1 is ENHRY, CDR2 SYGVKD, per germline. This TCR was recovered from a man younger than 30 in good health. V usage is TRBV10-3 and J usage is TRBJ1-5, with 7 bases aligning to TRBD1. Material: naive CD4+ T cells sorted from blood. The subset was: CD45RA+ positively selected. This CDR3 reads CATETGTNSNQPQHF. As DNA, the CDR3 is TGTGCCACCGAGACAGGGACGAATAGCAATCAGCCCCAGCATTTT.